These T cell receptor beta chains were read from a single sample in a study of patients and donors after allogeneic stem cell transplantation. Each CDR3 protein is one row after TCRdb ran MiXCR on the RT-PCR reads. The repertoire consists of about a million distinct CDR3 sequences, with about a sixth occurring once and the leading ten covering approximately 5.9%. What was sequenced was blood, either unsorted or a sorted T cell fraction (not recorded which). The origin of the receptors is a human donor who was either an allogeneic HSCT recipient or a stem cell or donor lymphocyte infusion donor (not recorded which). It is not recorded whose cells these are; they may come from a transplant donor. Both conserved end residues are part of each CDR3. The D gene is left open where the match is weak.

>TRBV15|TRBJ2-7|.
CATSRVVTASYEQYF
>TRBV7-8|TRBJ2-3|.
CASSLMRGGRYTDTQYF
>TRBV10-3|TRBJ1-2|.
CAIAEANYGYTF
>TRBV3-1|TRBJ2-3|TRBD1
CASSQGVKGATDTQYF
>TRBV18|TRBJ2-1|.
CASSPVTGVGEQFF
>TRBV5-1|TRBJ2-7|.
CASSLPPGDLSYEQYF
>TRBV12-3/TRBV12-4|TRBJ1-1|.
CASSPSGPHTEAFF
>TRBV7-6|TRBJ1-1|.
CASSLGESNTEAFF
>TRBV20-1|TRBJ2-7|TRBD2
CSAREPGLAGGGDEQYF
>TRBV20-1|TRBJ2-2|.
CSAKPPTGAGELFF
>TRBV9|TRBJ2-1|.
CASSVAGRNEQFF
>TRBV12-3/TRBV12-4|TRBJ2-3|.
CASSSGTTQYF
>TRBV28|TRBJ2-2|TRBD1
CASSGPGTGGFTGELFF
>TRBV3-1|TRBJ2-1|.
CVSSLTYNEQFF
>TRBV15|TRBJ2-3|TRBD2
CATSRESSGGAVDTQYF
>TRBV7-3|TRBJ1-1|.
CASRLPGITEAFF
>TRBV29-1|TRBJ2-7|.
CSVVGRGNSYEQYF
>TRBV5-1|TRBJ1-1|TRBD1
CASSRTGIGNTEAFF
>TRBV7-6|TRBJ2-2|.
CASSLATGGTGELFF
>TRBV18|TRBJ2-7|.
CASSSDQTYEQYF
>TRBV19|TRBJ1-1|.
CASSITSNTEAFF
>TRBV27|TRBJ2-3|.
CASSLSWSQDTQYF
>TRBV5-5|TRBJ2-5|TRBD2
CASTPMVAGGRRETQYF
>TRBV20-1|TRBJ1-2|.
CSASLTVNYGYTF
>TRBV2|TRBJ2-3|TRBD2
CASSEGTRNTDTQYF
>TRBV25-1|TRBJ2-7|.
CASRSREASERYF
>TRBV6-1|TRBJ1-3|.
CASRAQDLSGNTIYF
>TRBV24-1|TRBJ2-5|TRBD2
CATSYSGGQETQYF
>TRBV7-9|TRBJ1-1|.
CASSLAKGTTEAFF
>TRBV7-9|TRBJ1-2|.
CASSLAYGYGYTF
>TRBV12-3/TRBV12-4|TRBJ1-2|TRBD1
CASSLYLRGGTFSRYGYTF
>TRBV25-1|TRBJ2-3|TRBD2
CASSELVLAGVDTQYF
>TRBV12-3/TRBV12-4|TRBJ1-2|.
CASSLHRRVDGYTF
>TRBV11-2|TRBJ2-1|.
CASRLQGLVEQFF
>TRBV12-3/TRBV12-4|TRBJ2-2|TRBD1
CASSPTGANTGELFF
>TRBV6-1|TRBJ2-5|.
CASIMPSPFGETQYF
>TRBV5-5|TRBJ1-6|.
CASSLGPVVINSPLHF
>TRBV12-3/TRBV12-4|TRBJ2-5|.
CASRYRDVETQYF
>TRBV6-5|TRBJ1-1|TRBD1
CASSYSRTGENTEAFF
>TRBV24-1|TRBJ1-1|.
CATSSRSGTEAFF
>TRBV5-1|TRBJ2-5|.
CASSSYRVGVVKETQYF
>TRBV7-8|TRBJ2-3|TRBD1
CASSTDRGLGLSTDTQYF
>TRBV12-3/TRBV12-4|TRBJ2-3|.
CASSNSGEGTDTQYF
>TRBV12-3/TRBV12-4|TRBJ1-2|.
CASSLGGDGYGYTF
>TRBV29-1|TRBJ2-5|TRBD1
CSARKDRVQVYKETQYF
>TRBV7-2|TRBJ2-7|.
CASSLTPGTSYEQYF
>TRBV20-1|TRBJ2-6|TRBD1
CSAGRDRGPGANVLTF
>TRBV9|TRBJ2-5|.
CASSVGASQETQYF
>TRBV5-6|TRBJ2-7|TRBD1
CASSSWTGLEQYF
>TRBV27|TRBJ2-2|.
CASSYLSQVGELFF